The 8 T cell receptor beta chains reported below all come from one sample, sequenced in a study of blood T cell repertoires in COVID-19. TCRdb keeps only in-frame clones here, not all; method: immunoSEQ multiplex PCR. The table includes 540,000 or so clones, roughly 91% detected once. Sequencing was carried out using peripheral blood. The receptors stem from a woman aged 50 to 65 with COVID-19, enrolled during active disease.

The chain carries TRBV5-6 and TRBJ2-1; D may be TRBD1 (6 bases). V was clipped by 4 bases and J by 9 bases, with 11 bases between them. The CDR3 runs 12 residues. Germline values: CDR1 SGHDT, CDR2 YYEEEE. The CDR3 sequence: CASSPGHPEQFF. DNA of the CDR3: TGTGCCAGCAGCCCGGGACATCCTGAGCAGTTCTTC.

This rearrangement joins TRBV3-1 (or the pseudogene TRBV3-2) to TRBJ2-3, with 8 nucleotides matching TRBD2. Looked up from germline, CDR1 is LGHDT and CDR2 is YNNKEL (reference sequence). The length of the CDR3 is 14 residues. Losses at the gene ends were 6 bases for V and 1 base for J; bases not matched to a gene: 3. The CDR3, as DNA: TGTGCCAGCAGATCAGCGGGGGGCACAGATACGCAGTATTTT. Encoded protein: CASRSAGGTDTQYF.

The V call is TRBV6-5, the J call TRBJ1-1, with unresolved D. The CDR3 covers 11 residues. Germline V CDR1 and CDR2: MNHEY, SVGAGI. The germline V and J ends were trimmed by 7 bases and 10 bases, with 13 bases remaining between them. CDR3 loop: CASTYAGRAFF. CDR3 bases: TGTGCCAGCACCTACGCGGGTAGAGCTTTCTTT.

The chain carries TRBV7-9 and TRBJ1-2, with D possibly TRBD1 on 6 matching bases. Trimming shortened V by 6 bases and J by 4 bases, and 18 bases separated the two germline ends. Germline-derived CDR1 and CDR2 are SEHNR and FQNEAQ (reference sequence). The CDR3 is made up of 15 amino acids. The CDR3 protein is CASSTQGNAFYGYTF. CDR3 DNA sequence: TGTGCCAGCAGTACACAGGGAAATGCCTTCTATGGCTACACCTTC.

Here the CDR3 reads CAISERQRDTEAFF. As DNA, the CDR3 is TGTGCCATCAGTGAAAGACAGAGAGACACTGAAGCTTTCTTT. This rearrangement joins TRBV10-3 to TRBJ1-1; TRBD1 is a possible D gene (5 bases). V was trimmed by 3 bases and J by 3 bases, leaving 11 bases between them. The germline gives CDR1 ENHRY, CDR2 SYGVKD. CDR3 length equals 14 residues.

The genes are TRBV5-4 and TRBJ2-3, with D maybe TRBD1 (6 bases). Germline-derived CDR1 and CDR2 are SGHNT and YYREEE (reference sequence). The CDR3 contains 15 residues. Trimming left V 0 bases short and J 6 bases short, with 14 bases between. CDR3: CASSLGVPGADTQYF. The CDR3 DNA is TGTGCCAGCAGCTTGGGGGTCCCAGGGGCTGATACGCAGTATTTT.

The chain's CDR3 is CASSPTPGWENTEAFF. The CDR3 DNA sequence: TGTGCCAGCTCCCCTACTCCAGGGTGGGAGAACACTGAAGCTTTCTTT. The chain combines TRBV18 with TRBJ1-1; D might be TRBD1 (5 bases). Per the germline V gene, CDR1 is KGHSH and CDR2 is LQKENI. The V end was cut by 6 bases, the J end by 1 base, with 18 bases between. The CDR3 loop spans 16 amino acids.

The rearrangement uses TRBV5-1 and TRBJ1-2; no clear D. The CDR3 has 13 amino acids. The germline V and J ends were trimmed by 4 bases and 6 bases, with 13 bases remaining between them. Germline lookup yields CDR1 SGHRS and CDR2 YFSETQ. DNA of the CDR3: TGCGCCAGCAGCACCTGGACGGGAAATGGCTACACCTTC. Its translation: CASSTWTGNGYTF.